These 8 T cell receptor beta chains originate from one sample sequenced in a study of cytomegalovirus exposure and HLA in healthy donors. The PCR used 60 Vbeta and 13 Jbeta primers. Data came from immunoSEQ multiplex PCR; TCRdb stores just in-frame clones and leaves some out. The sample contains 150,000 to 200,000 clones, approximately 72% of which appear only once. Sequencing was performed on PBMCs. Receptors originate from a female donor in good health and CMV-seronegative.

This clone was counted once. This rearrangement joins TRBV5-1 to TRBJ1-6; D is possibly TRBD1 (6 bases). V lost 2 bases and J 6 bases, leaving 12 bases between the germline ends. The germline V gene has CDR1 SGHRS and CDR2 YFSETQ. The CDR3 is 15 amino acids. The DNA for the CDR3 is TGCGCCAGCAGCTTATCCGGGGGGCGTAATTCACCCCTCCACTTT. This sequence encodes CASSLSGGRNSPLHF.

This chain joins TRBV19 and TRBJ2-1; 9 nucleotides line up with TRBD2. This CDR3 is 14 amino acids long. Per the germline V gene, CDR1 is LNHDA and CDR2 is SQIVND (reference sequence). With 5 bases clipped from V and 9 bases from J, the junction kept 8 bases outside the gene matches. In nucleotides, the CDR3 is TGTGCCAGTAGTGTTAGCGGGAGAGGTAGTGAGCAGTTCTTC. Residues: CASSVSGRGSEQFF.

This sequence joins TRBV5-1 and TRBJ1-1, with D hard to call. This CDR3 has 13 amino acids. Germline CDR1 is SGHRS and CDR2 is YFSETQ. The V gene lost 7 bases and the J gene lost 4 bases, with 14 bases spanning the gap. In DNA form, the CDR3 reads TGCGCCAGCGGCGACACGGTGGGCACTGAAGCTTTCTTT. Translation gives CASGDTVGTEAFF.

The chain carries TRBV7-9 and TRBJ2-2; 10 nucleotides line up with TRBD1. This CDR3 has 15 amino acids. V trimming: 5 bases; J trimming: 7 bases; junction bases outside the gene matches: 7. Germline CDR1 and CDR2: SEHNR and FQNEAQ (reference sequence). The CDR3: CASSHGQGVGGELFF. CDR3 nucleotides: TGTGCCAGCAGCCACGGACAGGGGGTCGGCGGGGAGCTGTTTTTT. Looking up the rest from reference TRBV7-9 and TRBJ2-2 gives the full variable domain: DTGVSQNPRHKITKRGQNVTFRCDPISEHNRLYWYRQTLGQGPEFLTYFQNEAQLEKSRLLSDRFSAERPKGSFSTLEIQRTEQGDSAMYLCASSHGQGVGGELFFGEGSRLTVL.

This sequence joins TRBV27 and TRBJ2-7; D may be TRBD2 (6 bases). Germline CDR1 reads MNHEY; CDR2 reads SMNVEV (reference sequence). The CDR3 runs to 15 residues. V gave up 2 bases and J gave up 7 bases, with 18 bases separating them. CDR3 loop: CASSLGTSVGSEQYF. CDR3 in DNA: TGTGCCAGCAGTTTAGGGACTTCCGTAGGATCGGAGCAGTACTTC.

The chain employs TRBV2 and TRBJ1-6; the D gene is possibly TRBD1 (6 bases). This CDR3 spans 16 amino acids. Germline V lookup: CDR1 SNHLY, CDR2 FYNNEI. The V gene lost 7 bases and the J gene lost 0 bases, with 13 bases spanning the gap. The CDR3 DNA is TGTGCCAGCAAAGGGGGGGCGAGCTCCTATAATTCACCCCTCCACTTT. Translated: CASKGGASSYNSPLHF. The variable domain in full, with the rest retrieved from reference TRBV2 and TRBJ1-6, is EPEVTQTPSHQVTQMGQEVILRCVPISNHLYFYWYRQILGQKVEFLVSFYNNEISEKSEIFDDQFSVERPDGSNFTLKIRSTKLEDSAMYFCASKGGASSYNSPLHFGNGTRLTVT.

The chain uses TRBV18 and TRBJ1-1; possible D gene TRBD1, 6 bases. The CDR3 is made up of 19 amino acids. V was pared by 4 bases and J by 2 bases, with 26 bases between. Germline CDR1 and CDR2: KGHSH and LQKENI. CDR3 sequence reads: CASSQVPGGGHSRNTEAFF. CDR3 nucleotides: TGTGCCAGCTCACAGGTCCCTGGCGGGGGGCACTCTAGAAACACTGAAGCTTTCTTT.

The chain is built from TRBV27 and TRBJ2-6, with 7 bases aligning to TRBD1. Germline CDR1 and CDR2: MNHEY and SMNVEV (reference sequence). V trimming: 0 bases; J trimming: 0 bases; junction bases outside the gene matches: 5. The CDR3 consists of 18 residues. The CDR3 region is CASSLSQGVTSGANVLTF. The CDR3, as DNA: TGTGCCAGCAGTTTATCGCAGGGGGTCACCTCTGGGGCCAACGTCCTGACTTTC.